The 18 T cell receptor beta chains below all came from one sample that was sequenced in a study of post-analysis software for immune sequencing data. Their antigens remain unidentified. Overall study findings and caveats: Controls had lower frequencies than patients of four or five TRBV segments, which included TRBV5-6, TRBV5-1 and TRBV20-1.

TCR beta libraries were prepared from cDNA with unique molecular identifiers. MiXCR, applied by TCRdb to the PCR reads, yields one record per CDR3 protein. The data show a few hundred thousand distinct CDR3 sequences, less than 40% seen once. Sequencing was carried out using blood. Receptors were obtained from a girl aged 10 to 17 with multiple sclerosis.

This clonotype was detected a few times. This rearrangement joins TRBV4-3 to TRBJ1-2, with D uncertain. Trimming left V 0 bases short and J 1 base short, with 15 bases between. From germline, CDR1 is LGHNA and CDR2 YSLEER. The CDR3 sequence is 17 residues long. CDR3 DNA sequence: TGCGCCAGCAGCCAAGATACAGCCGCGACCTTTAACTATGGCTACACCTTC. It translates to CASSQDTAATFNYGYTF.

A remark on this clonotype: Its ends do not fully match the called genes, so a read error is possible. The CDR3, as DNA: TGTACCAGCAGTTCCGGGACTAGCGGGGGGACCATCGCCTACGAGCAGTACTTC. Protein: CTSSSGTSGGTIAYEQYF. This chain uses TRBV12-3 or TRBV12-4 with TRBJ2-4; 15 nucleotides align to TRBD2. TRBJ2-7 matches the DNA end more closely, so the J call is doubtful. The CDR3 has 18 residues.

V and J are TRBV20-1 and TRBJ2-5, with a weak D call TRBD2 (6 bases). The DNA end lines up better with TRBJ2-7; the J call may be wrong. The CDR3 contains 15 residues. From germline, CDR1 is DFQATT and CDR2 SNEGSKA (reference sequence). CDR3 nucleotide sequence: TGCAGTGCCAGTGGAGGAGGGACCACCCTTTACGAGCAGTACTTC. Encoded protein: CSASGGGTTLYEQYF.

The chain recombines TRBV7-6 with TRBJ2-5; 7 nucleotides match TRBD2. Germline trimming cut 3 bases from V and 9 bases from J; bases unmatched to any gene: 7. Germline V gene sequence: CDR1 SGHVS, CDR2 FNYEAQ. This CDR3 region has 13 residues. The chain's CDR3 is CASSLSGANPQYF. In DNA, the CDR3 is TGTGCCAGCAGCTTGAGCGGGGCCAATCCCCAGTACTTC.

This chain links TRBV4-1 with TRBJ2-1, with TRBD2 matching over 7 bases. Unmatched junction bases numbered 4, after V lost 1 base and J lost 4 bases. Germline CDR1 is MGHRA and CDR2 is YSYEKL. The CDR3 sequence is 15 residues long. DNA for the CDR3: TGCGCCAGCAGCCAAGGCCCGGGGGGTTACAATGAGCAGTTCTTC. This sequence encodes CASSQGPGGYNEQFF.

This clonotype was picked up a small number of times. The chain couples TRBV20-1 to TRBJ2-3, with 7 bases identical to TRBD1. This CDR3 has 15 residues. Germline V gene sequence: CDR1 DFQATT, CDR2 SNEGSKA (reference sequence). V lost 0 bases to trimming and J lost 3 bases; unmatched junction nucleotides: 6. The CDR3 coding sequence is TGCAGTGCTAGAGATAGGGGGCCCGGGACAGATACGCAGTATTTT. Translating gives CSARDRGPGTDTQYF.

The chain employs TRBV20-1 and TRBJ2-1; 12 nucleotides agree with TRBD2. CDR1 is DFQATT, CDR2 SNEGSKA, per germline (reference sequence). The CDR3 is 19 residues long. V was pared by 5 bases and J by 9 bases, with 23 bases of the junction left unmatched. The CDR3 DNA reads TGCAGTGCTCCCTTCCCGCTAGCGGGGGGGCCAAACCTCCAGCCTGAGCAGTTCTTC. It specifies CSAPFPLAGGPNLQPEQFF.

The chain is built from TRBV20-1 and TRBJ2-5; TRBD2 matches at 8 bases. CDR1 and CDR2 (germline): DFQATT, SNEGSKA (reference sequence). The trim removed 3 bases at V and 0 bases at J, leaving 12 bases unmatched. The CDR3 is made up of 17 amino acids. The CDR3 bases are TGCAGTGCTAGTCGTCGGGCGCGGGGGGCGTACCAAGAGACCCAGTACTTC. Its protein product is CSASRRARGAYQETQYF.

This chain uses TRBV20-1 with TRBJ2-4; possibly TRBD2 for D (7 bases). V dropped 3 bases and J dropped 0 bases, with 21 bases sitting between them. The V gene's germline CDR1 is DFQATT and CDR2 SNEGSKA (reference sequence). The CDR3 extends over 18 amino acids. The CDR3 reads CSARGAGERGVAKNIQYF. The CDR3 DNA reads TGCAGTGCTAGGGGGGCAGGGGAGCGGGGAGTAGCCAAAAACATTCAGTACTTC.

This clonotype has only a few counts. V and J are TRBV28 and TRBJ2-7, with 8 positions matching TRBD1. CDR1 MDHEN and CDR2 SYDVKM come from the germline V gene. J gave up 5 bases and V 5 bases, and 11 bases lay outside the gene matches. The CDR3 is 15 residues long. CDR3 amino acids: CASSPHGQGIHEQYF. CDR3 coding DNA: TGTGCCAGCAGTCCCCATGGACAGGGAATCCACGAGCAGTACTTC.

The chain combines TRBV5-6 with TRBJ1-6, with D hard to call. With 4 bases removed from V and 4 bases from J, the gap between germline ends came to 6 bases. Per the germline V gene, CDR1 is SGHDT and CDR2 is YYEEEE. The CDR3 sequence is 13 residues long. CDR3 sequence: CASSTSYNSPLHF. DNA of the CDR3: TGTGCCAGCAGCACGAGTTATAATTCACCCCTCCACTTT.

CDR3 coding DNA: TGCGCCAGCAGCTTGGCCTTAGGTAGAGCCACAGATACGCAGTATTTT. This codes for CASSLALGRATDTQYF. V is TRBV5-1 and J is TRBJ2-3; D uncertain. Germline CDR1 SGHRS, CDR2 YFSETQ. The CDR3 length is 16 residues. V lost 0 bases, J lost 2 bases, and 13 bases lay in between.

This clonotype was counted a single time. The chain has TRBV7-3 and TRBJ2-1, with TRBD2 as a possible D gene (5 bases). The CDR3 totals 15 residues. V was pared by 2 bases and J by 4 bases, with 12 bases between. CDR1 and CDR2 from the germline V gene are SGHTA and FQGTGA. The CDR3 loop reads CASSLRLALYNEQFF. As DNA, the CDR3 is TGTGCCAGCAGCTTACGTTTAGCGTTGTACAATGAGCAGTTCTTC.

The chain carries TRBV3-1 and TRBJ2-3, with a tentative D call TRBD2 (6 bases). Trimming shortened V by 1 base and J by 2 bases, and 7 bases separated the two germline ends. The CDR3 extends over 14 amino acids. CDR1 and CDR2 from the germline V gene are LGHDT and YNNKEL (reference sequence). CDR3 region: CASSQGDFTDTQYF. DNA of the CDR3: TGTGCCAGCAGCCAAGGGGACTTCACAGATACGCAGTATTTT.

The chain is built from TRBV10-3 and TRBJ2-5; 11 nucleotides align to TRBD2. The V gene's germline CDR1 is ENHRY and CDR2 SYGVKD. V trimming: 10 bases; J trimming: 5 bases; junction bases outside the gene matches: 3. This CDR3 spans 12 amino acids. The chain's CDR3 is CATTSGTETQYF. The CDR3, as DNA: TGTGCCACGACTAGCGGGACCGAGACCCAGTACTTC.

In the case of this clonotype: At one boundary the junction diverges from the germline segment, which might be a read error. The CDR3 DNA reads as TGTGCCGGCAGTGAACGTGTAAGGGTGGGTCAGCCCCAGCATTTT. It yields the protein CAGSERVRVGQPQHF. The rearrangement links TRBV2 to TRBJ1-5; no clear D. The germline gives CDR1 SNHLY, CDR2 FYNNEI. The CDR3 runs to 15 residues.

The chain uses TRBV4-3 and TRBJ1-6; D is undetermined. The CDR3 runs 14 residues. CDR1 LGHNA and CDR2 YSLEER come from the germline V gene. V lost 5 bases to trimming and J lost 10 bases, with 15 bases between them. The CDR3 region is CASSLPQPESPLHF. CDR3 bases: TGCGCCAGCAGCTTGCCCCAGCCAGAGTCACCCCTCCACTTT.

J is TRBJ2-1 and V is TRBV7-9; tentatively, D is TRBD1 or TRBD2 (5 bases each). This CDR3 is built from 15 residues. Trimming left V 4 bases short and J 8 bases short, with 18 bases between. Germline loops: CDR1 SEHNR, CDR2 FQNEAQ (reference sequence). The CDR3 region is CASSSGPPEADEQFF. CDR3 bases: TGTGCCAGCAGCTCGGGGCCTCCTGAGGCCGATGAGCAGTTCTTC.